This is a list of T cell receptor beta chains from one sample in a study of blood T cell repertoires in COVID-19. Produced via immunoSEQ multiplex PCR; TCRdb's table is partial and in-frame only. This table holds about 260,000 clones, around 90% found once. Sequences were obtained from peripheral blood. These receptors were taken from a woman aged 60-75 years with COVID-19, enrolled during active disease. The conserved cysteine and the conserved F or W are not part of the CDR3 here.

V,J,length,CDR3
TRBV29-1,TRBJ2-2,11,SAAGTSFGELF
TRBV10-3,TRBJ2-5,11,AIRWDSQETQY
TRBV7-9,TRBJ1-2,11,ASSLTGPYGYT
TRBV24-1,TRBJ2-3,11,ATSGGGADTQY
TRBV10-3,TRBJ2-7,12,AISELDRAYEQY
TRBV7-2,TRBJ2-5,12,ASSYKRNRETQY
TRBV11-2,TRBJ1-2,11,ASRYPVEYGYT
TRBV27,TRBJ2-5,11,ASSLASQETQY
TRBV2,TRBJ2-5,12,ASRRGQGWGTQY
TRBV5-1,TRBJ1-5,11,ASSSDIVQPQH
TRBV5-4,TRBJ1-5,12,ASSQDRSNQPQH
TRBV11-1,TRBJ2-1,13,ASSLYRGEYNEQF
TRBV6-5,TRBJ2-5,12,ASREGGYQETQY
TRBV7-6,TRBJ1-1,13,ASSLGLQGNVEAF
TRBV27,TRBJ2-1,15,ASSLRLAGGGYNEQF
TRBV28,TRBJ1-1,11,ASSLMGRTEAF
TRBV7-6,TRBJ2-7,13,ASSHRQGSGGEQY
TRBV18,TRBJ2-6,15,ASSPVGAGSGANVLT
TRBV5-1,TRBJ2-5,12,ASSLARREETQY
TRBV6-6,TRBJ2-3,11,ASSYLTTDTQY
TRBV19,TRBJ1-6,11,ASSSQGHSPLH
TRBV2,TRBJ1-5,12,ASSDYRDIQPQH
TRBV28,TRBJ2-1,12,ASSEAVFYNEQF
TRBV19,TRBJ1-2,13,ASRSTGGTVLGYT
TRBV15,TRBJ2-7,11,ATSRVQGEEQY
TRBV28,TRBJ1-4,12,ASSFRGGNEKLF
TRBV15,TRBJ1-5,16,ATSRDRQGFFSNQPQH
TRBV5-4,TRBJ2-1,14,ASSSQQGTRYNEQF
TRBV18,TRBJ2-1,15,ASSRPPSGSLYNEQF
TRBV9,TRBJ1-5,12,ASSVAGSNQPQH
TRBV7-9,TRBJ2-1,12,ASSLSGAGNEQF
TRBV6-5,TRBJ1-1,12,ASSYADRNTEAF
TRBV27,TRBJ2-1,12,ASSGTSGSNEQF
TRBV6-1,TRBJ2-3,16,ASSAPARASGRWDTQY
TRBV5-4,TRBJ2-3,11,ASSLEGTDTQY
TRBV28,TRBJ1-5,13,ASKEIGRGNQPQH
TRBV28,TRBJ1-1,9,ASTLRKEAF
TRBV6-5,TRBJ2-5,13,ASRTLAGDGETQY
TRBV18,TRBJ2-2,17,ASSQGTSGRAFHTGELF
TRBV19,TRBJ2-1,12,ASSMVAGDAEQF
TRBV24-1,TRBJ1-2,17,ATSDSLSLGGRGKGGYT
TRBV10-3,TRBJ1-1,11,ASREGEGTEAF
TRBV19,TRBJ1-5,13,ASSIARAANQPQH
TRBV4-1,TRBJ2-2,14,ASSQGPQGITGELF
TRBV24-1,TRBJ2-1,13,ATSRGLTTYNEQF
TRBV7-3,TRBJ2-7,13,ASSQSGGQAYEQY
TRBV30,TRBJ1-5,12,AWSTTRVNQPQH
TRBV30,TRBJ2-1,13,AWNWGGSSYNEQF
TRBV5-1,TRBJ1-3,14,ASSLLGQSSGNTIY
TRBV3-1/TRBV3-2,TRBJ2-1,15,ASSPRSTGTRYNEQF
TRBV3-1/TRBV3-2,TRBJ1-2,17,ASSQVFGTGGGKGYGYT
TRBV11-2,TRBJ1-1,12,ASSLRQGNTEAF
TRBV9,TRBJ1-1,13,ASSVQGAGITEAF
TRBV7-8,TRBJ2-7,15,ASSPTLRGSTYYEQY
TRBV5-6,TRBJ2-1,15,ASSLGSGQGVRQEQF
TRBV9,TRBJ1-2,12,ASNAMDRLSGYT
TRBV4-1,TRBJ2-3,13,ASSQDGTSTDTQY